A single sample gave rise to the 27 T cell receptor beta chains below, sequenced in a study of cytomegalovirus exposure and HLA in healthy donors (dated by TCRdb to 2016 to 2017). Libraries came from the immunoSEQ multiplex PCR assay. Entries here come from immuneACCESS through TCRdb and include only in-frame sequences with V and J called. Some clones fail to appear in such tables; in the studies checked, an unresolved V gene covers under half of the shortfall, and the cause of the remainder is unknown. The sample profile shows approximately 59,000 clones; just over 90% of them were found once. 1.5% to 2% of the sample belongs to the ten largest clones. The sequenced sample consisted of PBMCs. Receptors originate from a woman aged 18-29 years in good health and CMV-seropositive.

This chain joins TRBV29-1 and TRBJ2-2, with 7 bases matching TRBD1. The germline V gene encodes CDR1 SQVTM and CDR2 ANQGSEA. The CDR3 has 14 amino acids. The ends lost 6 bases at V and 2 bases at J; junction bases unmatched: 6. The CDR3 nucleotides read TGCAGCGTCGGGACAGCGCAAAACACCGGGGAGCTGTTTTTT. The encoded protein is CSVGTAQNTGELFF.

CDR3 sequence reads: CASMGFPLNQPQHF. The CDR3 region has the DNA TGTGCCAGCATGGGCTTCCCGCTGAATCAGCCCCAGCATTTT. V and J are TRBV2 and TRBJ1-5; D unclear. CDR1 and CDR2 from the germline V gene are SNHLY and FYNNEI. V gave up 7 bases and J gave up 4 bases, with 14 bases separating them. The length of the CDR3 is 14 residues.

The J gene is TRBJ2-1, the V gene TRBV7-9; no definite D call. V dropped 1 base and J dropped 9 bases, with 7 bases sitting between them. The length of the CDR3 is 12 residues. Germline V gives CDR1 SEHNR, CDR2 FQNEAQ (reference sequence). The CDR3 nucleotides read TGTGCCAGCAGCTTAGGCAACGGTGAGCAGTTCTTC. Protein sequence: CASSLGNGEQFF.

CDR3 bases: TGTGCCAGCAGCCACCCCGACGGGACACCTTATCAGCCCCAGCATTTT. Amino acids: CASSHPDGTPYQPQHF. J is TRBJ1-5 and V is TRBV2; weak D call: TRBD1 (6 bases). V was trimmed by 6 bases and J by 5 bases, leaving 20 bases between them. This CDR3 has 16 residues. The germline CDR1 and CDR2 sequences are SNHLY and FYNNEI.

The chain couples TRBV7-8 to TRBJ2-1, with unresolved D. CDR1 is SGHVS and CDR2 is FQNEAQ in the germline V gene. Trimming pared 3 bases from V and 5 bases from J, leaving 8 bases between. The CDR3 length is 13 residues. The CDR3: CASSFEKHNEQFF. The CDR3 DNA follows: TGTGCCAGCAGCTTTGAGAAACACAATGAGCAGTTCTTC.

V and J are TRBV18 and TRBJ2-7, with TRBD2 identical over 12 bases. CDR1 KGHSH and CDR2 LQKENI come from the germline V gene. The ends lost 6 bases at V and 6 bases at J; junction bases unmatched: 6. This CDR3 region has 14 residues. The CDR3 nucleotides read TGTGCCAGCTCGCCCACTAGCGGGGGGACCGAGCAGTACTTC. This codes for CASSPTSGGTEQYF. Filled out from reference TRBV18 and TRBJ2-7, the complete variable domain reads NAGVMQNPRHLVRRRGQEARLRCSPMKGHSHVYWYRQLPEEGLKFMVYLQKENIIDESGMPKERFSAEFPKEGPSILRIQQVVRGDSAAYFCASSPTSGGTEQYFGPGTRLTVT.

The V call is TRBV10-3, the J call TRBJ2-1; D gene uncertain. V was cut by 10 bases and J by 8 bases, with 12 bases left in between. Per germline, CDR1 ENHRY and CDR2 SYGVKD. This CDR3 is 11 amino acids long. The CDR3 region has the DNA TGTGCCACCCAGGCCGTGGATGAGCAGTTCTTC. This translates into CATQAVDEQFF.

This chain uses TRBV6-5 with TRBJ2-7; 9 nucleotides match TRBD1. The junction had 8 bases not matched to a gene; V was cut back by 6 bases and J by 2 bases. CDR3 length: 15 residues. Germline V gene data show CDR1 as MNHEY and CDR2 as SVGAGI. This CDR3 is CASSVGQGLPYEQYF. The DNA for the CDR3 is TGTGCCAGCAGCGTGGGACAGGGTCTCCCCTACGAGCAGTACTTC.

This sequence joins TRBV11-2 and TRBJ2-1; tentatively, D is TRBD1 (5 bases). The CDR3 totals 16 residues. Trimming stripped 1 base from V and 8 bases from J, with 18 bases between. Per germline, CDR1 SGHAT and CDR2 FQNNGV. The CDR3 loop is CASSLGAGFELHEQFF. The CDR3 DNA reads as TGTGCCAGCAGCTTAGGTGCAGGGTTTGAACTCCATGAGCAGTTCTTC. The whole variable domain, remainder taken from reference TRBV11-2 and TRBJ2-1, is EAGVAQSPRYKIIEKRQSVAFWCNPISGHATLYWYQQILGQGPKLLIQFQNNGVVDDSQLPKDRFSAERLKGVDSTLKIQPAKLEDSAVYLCASSLGAGFELHEQFFGPGTRLTVL.

CDR3 in amino acids: CASSEGAGGNQPQHF. CDR3 nucleotides: TGTGCCAGCAGTGAAGGGGCAGGGGGCAATCAGCCCCAGCATTTT. The rearrangement uses TRBV6-1 and TRBJ1-5, with D possibly TRBD1 on 6 matching bases. This CDR3 has 15 amino acids. V shed 1 base and J shed 2 bases, with 9 bases lying between them. Germline-derived CDR1 and CDR2 are MNHNS and SASEGT.

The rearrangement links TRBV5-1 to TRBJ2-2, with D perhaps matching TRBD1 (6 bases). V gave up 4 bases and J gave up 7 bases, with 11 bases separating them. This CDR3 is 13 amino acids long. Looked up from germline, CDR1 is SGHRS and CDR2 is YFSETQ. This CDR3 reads CASSRARGGELFF. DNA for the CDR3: TGCGCCAGCAGCCGGGCCAGGGGCGGGGAGCTGTTTTTT.

The CDR3 reads CASSDQGLNTGELFF. The CDR3 DNA follows: TGTGCCAGCAGTGATCAGGGGTTGAACACCGGGGAGCTGTTTTTT. The J gene is TRBJ2-2, the V gene TRBV6-4; D perhaps matches TRBD1 (6 bases). With 3 bases removed from V and 1 base from J, the gap between germline ends came to 9 bases. The CDR3 has 15 amino acids. In germline, CDR1 is MRHNA, CDR2 SNTAGT.

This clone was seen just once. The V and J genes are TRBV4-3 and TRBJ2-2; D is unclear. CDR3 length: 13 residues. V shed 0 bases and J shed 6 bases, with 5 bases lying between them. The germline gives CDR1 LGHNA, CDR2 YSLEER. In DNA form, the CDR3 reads TGCGCCAGCAGCCAAGATTTCGCCGGGGAGCTGTTTTTT. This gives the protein CASSQDFAGELFF.

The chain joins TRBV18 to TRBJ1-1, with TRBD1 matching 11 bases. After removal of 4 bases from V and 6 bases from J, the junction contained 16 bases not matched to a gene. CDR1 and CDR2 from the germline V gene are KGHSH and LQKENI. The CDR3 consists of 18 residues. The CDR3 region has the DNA TGTGCCAGCTCACGATTCTCCGGGACAGGGGGGAAGGACGCTGAAGCTTTCTTT. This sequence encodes CASSRFSGTGGKDAEAFF.

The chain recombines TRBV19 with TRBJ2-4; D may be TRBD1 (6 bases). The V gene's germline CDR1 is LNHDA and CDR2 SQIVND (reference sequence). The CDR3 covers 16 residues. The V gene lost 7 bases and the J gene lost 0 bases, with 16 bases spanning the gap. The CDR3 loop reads CASTLDSSLAKNIQYF. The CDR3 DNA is TGTGCCAGTACCCTGGACAGTTCTTTAGCCAAAAACATTCAGTACTTC.

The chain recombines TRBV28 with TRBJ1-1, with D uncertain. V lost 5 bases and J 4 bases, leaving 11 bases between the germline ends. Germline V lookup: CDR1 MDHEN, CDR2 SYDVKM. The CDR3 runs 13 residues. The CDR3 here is CASSPLVPTEAFF. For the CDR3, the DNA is TGTGCCAGCAGTCCCCTAGTACCCACTGAAGCTTTCTTT. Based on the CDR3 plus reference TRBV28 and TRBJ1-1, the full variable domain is DVKVTQSSRYLVKRTGEKVFLECVQDMDHENMFWYRQDPGLGLRLIYFSYDVKMKEKGDIPEGYSVSREKKERFSLILESASTNQTSMYLCASSPLVPTEAFFGQGTRLTVV.

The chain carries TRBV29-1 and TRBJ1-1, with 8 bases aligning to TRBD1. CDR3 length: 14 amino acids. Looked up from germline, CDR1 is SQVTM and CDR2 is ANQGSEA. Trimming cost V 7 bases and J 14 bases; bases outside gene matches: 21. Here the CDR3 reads CSATTGTTGVSGFF. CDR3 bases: TGCAGCGCCACAACCGGGACGACAGGGGTCTCGGGCTTCTTT. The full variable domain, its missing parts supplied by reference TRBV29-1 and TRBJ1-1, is SAVISQKPSRDICQRGTSLTIQCQVDSQVTMMFWYRQQPGQSLTLIATANQGSEATYESGFVIDKFPISRPNLTFSTLTVSNMSPEDSSIYLCSATTGTTGVSGFFGQGTRLTVV.

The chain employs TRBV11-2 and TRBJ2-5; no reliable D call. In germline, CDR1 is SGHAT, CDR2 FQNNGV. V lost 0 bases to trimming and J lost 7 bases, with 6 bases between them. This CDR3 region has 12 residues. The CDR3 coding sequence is TGTGCCAGCAGCTTAGAAGGAGTGACCCAGTACTTC. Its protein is CASSLEGVTQYF.

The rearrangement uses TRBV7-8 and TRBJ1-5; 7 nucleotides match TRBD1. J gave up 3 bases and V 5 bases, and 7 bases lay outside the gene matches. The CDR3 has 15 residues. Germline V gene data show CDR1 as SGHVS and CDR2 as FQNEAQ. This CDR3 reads CASSPGDSYNQPQHF. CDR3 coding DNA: TGTGCCAGCAGCCCTGGGGACAGCTACAATCAGCCCCAGCATTTT.

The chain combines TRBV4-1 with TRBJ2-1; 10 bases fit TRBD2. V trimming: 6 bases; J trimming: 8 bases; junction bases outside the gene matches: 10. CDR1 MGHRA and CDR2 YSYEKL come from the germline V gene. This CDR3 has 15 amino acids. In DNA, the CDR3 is TGCGCCAGCAGTCTCTTAGCGGGGGGAGCTCATGAGCAGTTCTTC. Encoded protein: CASSLLAGGAHEQFF.

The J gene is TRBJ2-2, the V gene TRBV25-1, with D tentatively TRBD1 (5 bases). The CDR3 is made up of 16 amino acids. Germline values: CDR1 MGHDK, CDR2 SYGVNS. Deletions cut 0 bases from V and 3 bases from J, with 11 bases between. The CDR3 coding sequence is TGTGCCAGCAGTGAATATAAAGGGGTGGACACCGGGGAGCTGTTTTTT. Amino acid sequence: CASSEYKGVDTGELFF.

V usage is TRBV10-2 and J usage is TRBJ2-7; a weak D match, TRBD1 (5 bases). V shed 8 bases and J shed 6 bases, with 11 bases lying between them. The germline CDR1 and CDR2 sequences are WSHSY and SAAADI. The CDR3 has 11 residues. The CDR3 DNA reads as TGCGCCAGCTTTCAGGGCGGCGAGCAGTACTTC. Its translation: CASFQGGEQYF.

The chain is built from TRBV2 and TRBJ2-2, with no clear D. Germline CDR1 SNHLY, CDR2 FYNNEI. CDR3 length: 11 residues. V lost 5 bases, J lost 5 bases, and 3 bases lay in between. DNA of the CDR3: TGTGCCAGCAGTTCGACCGGGGAGCTGTTTTTT. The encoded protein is CASSSTGELFF.

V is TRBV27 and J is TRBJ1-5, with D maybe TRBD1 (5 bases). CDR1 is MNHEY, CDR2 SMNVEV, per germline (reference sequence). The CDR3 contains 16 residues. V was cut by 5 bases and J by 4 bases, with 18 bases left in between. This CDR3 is CASSPSWGVRNQPQHF. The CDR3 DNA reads TGTGCCAGCAGTCCGTCTTGGGGGGTTCGTAATCAGCCCCAGCATTTT.

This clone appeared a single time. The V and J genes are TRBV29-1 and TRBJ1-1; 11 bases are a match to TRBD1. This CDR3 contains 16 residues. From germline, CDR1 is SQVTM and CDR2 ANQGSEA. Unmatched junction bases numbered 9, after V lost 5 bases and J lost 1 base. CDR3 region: CSVTGTGGLSNTEAFF. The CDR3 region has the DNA TGCAGCGTTACCGGGACAGGGGGTCTCTCGAACACTGAAGCTTTCTTT.

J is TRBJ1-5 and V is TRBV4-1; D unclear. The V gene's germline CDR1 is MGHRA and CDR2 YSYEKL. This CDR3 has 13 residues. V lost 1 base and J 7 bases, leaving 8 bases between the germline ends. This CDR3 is CASSQGGAQPQHF. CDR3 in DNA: TGCGCCAGCAGCCAAGGAGGCGCCCAGCCCCAGCATTTT.

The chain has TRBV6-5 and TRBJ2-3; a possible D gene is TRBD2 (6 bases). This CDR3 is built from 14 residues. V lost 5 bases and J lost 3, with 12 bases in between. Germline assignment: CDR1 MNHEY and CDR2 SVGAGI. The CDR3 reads CASSLSRGTDTQYF. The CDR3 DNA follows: TGTGCCAGCAGTCTATCTCGGGGGACAGATACGCAGTATTTT.